The 28 T cell receptor beta chains below come from one sample, sequenced in a study of blood T cell repertoires in COVID-19. The repertoire was sequenced with immunoSEQ multiplex PCR; TCRdb's copy has only in-frame clones and lacks some. The table records over 150,000 clones, about four fifths of them present only once. The material sequenced was PBMCs or T cells enriched from blood (not recorded which). The receptor source for this set is a woman aged 25 to 45 who had recovered from COVID-19.

CDR3 bases: TGCGCCAGCAGCATACGGACAGGGTCCATGAACACTGAAGCTTTCTTT. It is translated as CASSIRTGSMNTEAFF. The V and J genes are TRBV5-1 and TRBJ1-1; 8 bases align to TRBD1. Trimming cost V 4 bases and J 0 bases; bases outside gene matches: 8. The CDR3 is made up of 16 amino acids. Per germline, CDR1 SGHRS and CDR2 YFSETQ.

The rearrangement uses TRBV6-5 and TRBJ2-3, with D uncertain. The CDR3 length is 15 residues. Germline assignment: CDR1 MNHEY and CDR2 SVGAGI. The V end was cut by 0 bases, the J end by 6 bases, with 13 bases between. CDR3 sequence: CASSYSRPEKDTQYF. Written as DNA, the CDR3 is TGTGCCAGCAGTTACTCGAGGCCCGAGAAGGATACGCAGTATTTT.

This chain links TRBV27 with TRBJ1-6; TRBD1 matches 8 bases. Germline V gene data show CDR1 as MNHEY and CDR2 as SMNVEV (reference sequence). V gave up 5 bases and J gave up 9 bases; unmatched junction bases: 6. The length of the CDR3 is 14 residues. This chain's CDR3 is CASSQGQGGSPLHF. CDR3 nucleotides: TGTGCCAGCAGTCAAGGACAGGGTGGTTCACCCCTCCACTTT.

The chain links TRBV28 to TRBJ2-3, with D maybe TRBD2 (6 bases). Trimming pared 10 bases from V and 2 bases from J, leaving 10 bases between. This CDR3 has 12 amino acids. CDR1 MDHEN and CDR2 SYDVKM come from the germline V gene. Here the CDR3 reads CATIAATDTQYF. The CDR3 DNA is TGTGCCACCATAGCGGCCACAGATACGCAGTATTTT.

The chain is built from TRBV7-8 and TRBJ2-7; a weak D match, TRBD1 (6 bases). From germline, CDR1 is SGHVS and CDR2 FQNEAQ. V was trimmed by 5 bases and J by 0 bases, leaving 14 bases between them. This CDR3 has 15 amino acids. The CDR3 DNA reads as TGTGCCAGCAGCCACAGGGAAGGAAGCTCCTACGAGCAGTACTTC. It yields the protein CASSHREGSSYEQYF.

The chain recombines TRBV10-1 with TRBJ1-3, with a weak D call TRBD1 (6 bases). The V and J ends lost 6 bases and 0 bases respectively, with 12 bases between them. The CDR3 totals 15 residues. Germline V gives CDR1 WNHNN, CDR2 SYGVQD (reference sequence). CDR3 region: CASSWGQDSGNTIYF. DNA of the CDR3: TGCGCCAGCAGCTGGGGACAAGACTCTGGAAACACCATATATTTT.

The rearrangement links TRBV30 to TRBJ2-7; D not resolved. This CDR3 has 14 amino acids. Per germline, CDR1 GTSNPN and CDR2 SVGIG (reference sequence). Trimming removed 2 bases from V and 0 bases from J, with 11 bases in between. Here the CDR3 reads CAWSKAGASYEQYF. The CDR3 region has the DNA TGTGCCTGGAGTAAGGCAGGCGCCTCCTACGAGCAGTACTTC.

This clone was seen once. The chain combines TRBV11-3 with TRBJ2-2, with D uncertain. The CDR3 has 13 residues. The germline CDR1 and CDR2 sequences are SGHNT and YENEEA. V lost 5 bases and J lost 1, with 5 bases in between. The CDR3 DNA reads as TGTGCCAGCAGCACTGGGAACACCGGGGAGCTGTTTTTT. It translates to CASSTGNTGELFF.

V usage is TRBV19 and J usage is TRBJ1-2; 8 positions match TRBD1. This CDR3 is 17 amino acids long. Germline V gene lookup returns CDR1 LNHDA and CDR2 SQIVND (reference sequence). V trimming: 1 base; J trimming: 2 bases; junction bases outside the gene matches: 9. In DNA form, the CDR3 reads TGTGCCAGTAGTATAGGCGCGGACAGGGTTCTAAACTATGGCTACACCTTC. This encodes CASSIGADRVLNYGYTF.

This clone was counted only a few times. The genes are TRBV28 and TRBJ1-5; 11 nucleotides agree with TRBD1. The CDR3 consists of 14 residues. Trimming took 8 bases from V and 3 from J; bases not matched to a gene: 3. Looked up from germline, CDR1 is MDHEN and CDR2 is SYDVKM. In nucleotides, the CDR3 is TGTGCCAGCGCGGGACAGGGGGTCAATCAGCCCCAGCATTTT. It encodes CASAGQGVNQPQHF.

The chain is built from TRBV10-3 and TRBJ2-7; the match to TRBD2 covers 9 bases. The CDR3 is made up of 15 amino acids. Per germline, CDR1 ENHRY and CDR2 SYGVKD. Unmatched junction bases numbered 14, after V lost 10 bases and J lost 4 bases. The CDR3 bases are TGTGCCACCCAAGGGGGTCTAGCGGGGAGTTACGAGCAGTACGTC. As protein: CATQGGLAGSYEQYV.

The J gene is TRBJ1-6, the V gene TRBV11-2; the D is unclear. The ends were cut back, 4 bases at V and 9 bases at J, with 19 bases in the middle. The CDR3 has 16 amino acids. The germline V gene has CDR1 SGHAT and CDR2 FQNNGV. CDR3 bases: TGTGCCAGCAGCTATCACGCGGGGAAGGAATCTTCACCCCTCCACTTT. This gives the protein CASSYHAGKESSPLHF.

This rearrangement joins TRBV28 to TRBJ1-4; D is possibly TRBD1 (5 bases). V was trimmed by 4 bases and J by 8 bases, leaving 11 bases between them. The germline V gene has CDR1 MDHEN and CDR2 SYDVKM. CDR3 size: 13 residues. Written as DNA, the CDR3 is TGTGCCAGCAGTTGGGGGGGGAAGGAAAAACTGTTTTTT. This gives the protein CASSWGGKEKLFF.

The chain uses TRBV27 and TRBJ1-6, with a possible D match to TRBD1 (6 bases). This CDR3 region has 14 residues. V gave up 5 bases and J gave up 10 bases, with 15 bases separating them. CDR1 and CDR2 (germline): MNHEY, SMNVEV (reference sequence). The CDR3 nucleotides are TGTGCCAGCAGTCCCACAGGGTGGGAATCACCCCTCCACTTT. Translation gives CASSPTGWESPLHF.

The rearrangement uses TRBV2 and TRBJ1-1; D gene ambiguous. This CDR3 spans 11 amino acids. Germline V gene lookup returns CDR1 SNHLY and CDR2 FYNNEI. Trimming left V 7 bases short and J 5 bases short, with 8 bases between. For the CDR3, the DNA is TGTGCCAGCAATCTCGGGACTGAAGCTTTCTTT. Translated: CASNLGTEAFF. Together with reference TRBV2 and TRBJ1-1, the CDR3 gives the full variable domain: EPEVTQTPSHQVTQMGQEVILRCVPISNHLYFYWYRQILGQKVEFLVSFYNNEISEKSEIFDDQFSVERPDGSNFTLKIRSTKLEDSAMYFCASNLGTEAFFGQGTRLTVV.

The chain employs TRBV13 and TRBJ2-4, with D possibly matching TRBD1 (5 bases). Germline V CDR1 and CDR2: PRHDT, FYEKMQ (reference sequence). The CDR3 is 12 residues long. Trimming took off 6 bases at V and 10 bases at J, with 13 bases between the two ends. The CDR3 DNA follows: TGTGCCAGCAGTCGATACAGGTATATTCAGTACTTC. Amino acids: CASSRYRYIQYF.

The V and J genes are TRBV7-6 and TRBJ2-7; 7 bases fit TRBD1. With 3 bases clipped from V and 5 bases from J, the junction kept 10 bases outside the gene matches. This CDR3 has 15 residues. Per the germline V gene, CDR1 is SGHVS and CDR2 is FNYEAQ. The CDR3 spells CASSFRQGSPNEQYF. DNA of the CDR3: TGTGCCAGCAGCTTTCGACAGGGTAGTCCCAACGAGCAGTACTTC.

The chain recombines TRBV2 with TRBJ1-2; D not certain. Germline V gives CDR1 SNHLY, CDR2 FYNNEI. There are 12 residues in the CDR3. With 1 base removed from V and 7 bases from J, the gap between germline ends came to 7 bases. The CDR3: CASSEGSGGYTF. The CDR3 nucleotides are TGTGCCAGCAGTGAAGGGTCGGGTGGCTACACCTTC.

The chain's CDR3 is CASSLRSGREDTQYF. The CDR3 DNA reads TGCGCCAGCAGCTTGAGGTCGGGGAGAGAAGATACGCAGTATTTT. This chain links TRBV5-1 with TRBJ2-3, with D tentatively TRBD2 (5 bases). Germline CDR1 SGHRS, CDR2 YFSETQ. Deletions cut 1 base from V and 5 bases from J, with 14 bases between. CDR3 length equals 15 residues.

J is TRBJ1-1 and V is TRBV19; maybe TRBD1 (6 bases). This CDR3 has 12 amino acids. Trimming cost V 9 bases and J 3 bases, with 11 bases left between them. Germline values: CDR1 LNHDA, CDR2 SQIVND (reference sequence). The CDR3 coding sequence is TGTGCCAGCGAGGGGGGGTACACTGAAGCTTTCTTT. It codes for CASEGGYTEAFF.

The V call is TRBV7-8, the J call TRBJ2-7; TRBD2 aligns across 7 bases. The CDR3 is 14 amino acids. J lost 3 bases, V lost 1 base, and 3 bases had no gene match. Germline lookup yields CDR1 SGHVS and CDR2 FQNEAQ. The CDR3 spells CASSLVRTSYEQYV. The CDR3 nucleotides are TGTGCCAGCAGCTTAGTAAGGACTAGCTACGAGCAGTACGTC.

This clone was recorded at least ten times. The V call is TRBV2, the J call TRBJ1-6; 8 bases map to TRBD1. CDR3 length equals 16 residues. In germline, CDR1 is SNHLY, CDR2 FYNNEI. The J segment lost 6 bases and the V segment lost 6 bases, leaving 10 bases of the junction unmatched. CDR3 in amino acids: CASSPMDRAGNSPLHF. The CDR3 nucleotides are TGTGCCAGCAGCCCAATGGACAGGGCGGGTAATTCACCCCTCCACTTT. The full variable domain, with the rest looked up from reference TRBV2 and TRBJ1-6, is EPEVTQTPSHQVTQMGQEVILRCVPISNHLYFYWYRQILGQKVEFLVSFYNNEISEKSEIFDDQFSVERPDGSNFTLKIRSTKLEDSAMYFCASSPMDRAGNSPLHFGNGTRLTVT.

The rearrangement links TRBV6-5 to TRBJ1-5, with D possibly being TRBD1 (6 bases). V was clipped by 2 bases and J by 3 bases, with 11 bases between them. Germline V CDR1 and CDR2: MNHEY, SVGAGI. CDR3 length equals 15 residues. The CDR3 coding sequence is TGTGCCAGCAGTTACACTTACAGGGACAATCAGCCCCAGCATTTT. It translates to CASSYTYRDNQPQHF.

The chain is built from TRBV21-1 and TRBJ2-7; the table's D call TRBD1 went unverified against the DNA. TRBV21-1 is a pseudogene segment. This CDR3 is built from 16 residues. The CDR3 DNA reads as TGTGCCAGCAGCCCTCTATCCGACAGGGTTGTCAACGAGCAGTACGTC. Protein sequence: CASSPLSDRVVNEQYV.

Concerning this clone: The junction and the germline gene differ at one end; a read error may be behind it. V is TRBV7-7 and J is TRBJ2-2; 12 nucleotides align to TRBD2. Germline V lookup: CDR1 SSHAT, CDR2 FNYEAQ (reference sequence). The CDR3 is made up of 15 amino acids. DNA for the CDR3: TGTGCTAGCAGCTTAAGGACTAGCGGGGCCGGGGAGCTGTTTTTT. This gives the protein CASSLRTSGAGELFF.

The rearrangement links TRBV19 to TRBJ1-3; unclear D gene. CDR3 length: 19 amino acids. Germline V lookup: CDR1 LNHDA, CDR2 SQIVND (reference sequence). V lost 3 bases and J lost 0, with 21 bases in between. This CDR3 reads CASSIGGGPAGSSGNTIYF. Here the CDR3 DNA reads TGTGCCAGTAGTATTGGAGGTGGACCGGCAGGCTCCTCTGGAAACACCATATATTTT. Based on the CDR3 plus reference TRBV19 and TRBJ1-3, the full variable domain is DGGITQSPKYLFRKEGQNVTLSCEQNLNHDAMYWYRQDPGQGLRLIYYSQIVNDFQKGDIAEGYSVSREKKESFPLTVTSAQKNPTAFYLCASSIGGGPAGSSGNTIYFGEGSWLTVV.

The gene calls are TRBV11-1 and TRBJ2-1; 7 positions agree with TRBD1. Trimming removed 0 bases from V and 5 bases from J; junction bases left unmatched: 4. The length of the CDR3 is 15 residues. Germline V gene sequence: CDR1 SGHAT, CDR2 FQDESV (reference sequence). This CDR3 is CASSLAGGADNEQFF. For the CDR3, the DNA is TGTGCCAGCAGCTTAGCAGGGGGCGCCGACAATGAGCAGTTCTTC.

A note on this clone: Additional DNA sequences in this sample encode the identical CDR3. The chain recombines TRBV19 with TRBJ2-2; 10 bases agree with TRBD1. CDR1 LNHDA and CDR2 SQIVND come from the germline V gene (reference sequence). V was pared by 4 bases and J by 0 bases, with 2 bases of the junction left unmatched. This CDR3 is 16 amino acids long. The CDR3 loop reads CASSKGQGANTGELFF. DNA of the CDR3: TGTGCCAGTAGTAAAGGACAGGGGGCGAACACCGGGGAGCTGTTTTTT.